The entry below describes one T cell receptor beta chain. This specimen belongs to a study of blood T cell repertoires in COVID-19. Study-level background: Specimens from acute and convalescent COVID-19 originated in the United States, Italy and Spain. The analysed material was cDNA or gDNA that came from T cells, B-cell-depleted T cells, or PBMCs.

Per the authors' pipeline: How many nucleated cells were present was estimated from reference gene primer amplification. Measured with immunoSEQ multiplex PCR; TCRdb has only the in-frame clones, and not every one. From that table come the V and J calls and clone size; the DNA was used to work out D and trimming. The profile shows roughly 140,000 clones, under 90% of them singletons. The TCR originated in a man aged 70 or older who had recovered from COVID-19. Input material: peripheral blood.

This CDR3 is CASSDGPGSGELFF. The CDR3 DNA sequence: TGTGCCAGCAGTGACGGCCCGGGTTCCGGGGAGCTGTTTTTT. V and J are TRBV6-4 and TRBJ2-2; D remains unclear. Germline values: CDR1 MRHNA, CDR2 SNTAGT. The CDR3 has 14 amino acids. Trimming shortened V by 2 bases and J by 6 bases, and 10 bases separated the two germline ends.